Given below is one T cell receptor (beta chain) in context. These data are taken from a study of blood T cell repertoires in COVID-19. Overall study context: T cells, B-cell-depleted T cells, or PBMCs supplied cDNA or gDNA.

Repertoires were generated with immunoSEQ multiplex PCR, while TCRdb's copy carries only in-frame clones and drops some. The profile covers around 190,000 clones, with roughly 82% appearing a single time and 13% taken by the ten largest. Germline assignment: CDR1 SEHNR and CDR2 FQNEAQ (reference sequence). The V gene end was trimmed by 5 bases and the J gene end by 2 bases; junction bases not matched to a gene: 12. This CDR3 contains 16 residues. The J gene is TRBJ2-7, the V gene TRBV7-9, with 7 bases lining up with TRBD2. This clonotype was sampled from a human donor in a cohort sampled during active COVID-19. Sequenced input: peripheral blood. This chain's CDR3 is CASSAWGGSRTYEQYF. The CDR3, as DNA: TGTGCCAGCAGCGCCTGGGGAGGGTCCAGGACCTACGAGCAGTACTTC.